This TCR beta chain derives from a study of T-cell memory formation after mild COVID-19. Overall study context: For the most part, TCR clusters were specific to one donor.

Germline V gene data show CDR1 as SQVTM and CDR2 as ANQGSEA. The CDR3 length is 15 residues. V lost 3 bases and J 1 base, leaving 12 bases between the germline ends. Findings and caveats of the study: Several responding clones turned up in pre-infection memory, indicating that cross-reactive memory may have taken part. Later expanders leaned CD4+, whereas day 15 to 85 contracting clones were balanced CD4/CD8.

Points on this clonotype: Its target is unknown.

TCRdb reprocessed the 5' RACE reads with MiXCR, giving one entry per CDR3 protein. This sample yields about 440,000 distinct CDR3 sequences, of which around 19% are seen a single time; approximately 8.4% belongs to the top ten. The chain has TRBV29-1 and TRBJ2-2; D is uncertain. Sample: PBMCs or a T cell subset sorted from them (not recorded which). The clonotype was recovered from an adult woman who had mild COVID-19 (a few samples of this study predate the infection). Cell type and time point are not known. This chain's CDR3 is CSVELAGLNTGELFF. In DNA form, the CDR3 reads TGCAGCGTTGAGTTGGCAGGCCTGAACACCGGGGAGCTGTTTTTT.